A selection of T cell receptor beta chains follows, all from one sample in a study of CD8+CD57+ T cells in acquired aplastic anemia. TCRdb passed the reads through MiXCR, listing each CDR3 protein once. Among 200,000 to 250,000 distinct CDR3 sequences listed, 45% to 50% were seen once. The sample consisted of sorted CD4+, CD8+, or CD8+CD57+ T cells (not recorded which) from PBMCs. Source of these receptors: a human donor with aplastic anemia. CDR3s include the opening cysteine and the closing phenylalanine or tryptophan. D genes are given only for firm matches. Rows give clone size only sometimes, using once, few, many, or a class for an expanded clone.

j_call clone_size d_call v_call cdr3_aa cdr3_nt
TRBJ1-1 . . TRBV30 CAWGNTEAFF TGTGCCTGGGGTAACACTGAAGCTTTCTTT
TRBJ2-7 many TRBD2 TRBV9 CASSAETGLAYEQYF TGTGCCAGCAGCGCCGAGACTGGACTAGCGTACGAGCAGTACTTC
TRBJ2-5 once TRBD2 TRBV9 CASSVVATGGKQETQYF TGTGCCAGCAGCGTAGTGGCAACGGGGGGGAAACAAGAGACCCAGTACTTC
TRBJ1-1 . . TRBV2 CASSGGGSLGEAFF TGTGCCAGCAGTGGAGGGGGAAGTCTCGGTGAAGCTTTCTTT
TRBJ1-1 many . TRBV19 CASSFGRMNTEAFF TGTGCCAGTAGTTTCGGACGGATGAACACTGAAGCTTTCTTT
TRBJ1-1 many TRBD1 TRBV10-3 CAIGSSRDRGRGEAFF TGTGCCATCGGTAGTTCTCGGGACAGGGGGCGCGGGGAAGCTTTCTTT
TRBJ2-7 many . TRBV14 CASSQVSREQYF TGTGCCAGCAGCCAAGTGTCGCGAGAGCAGTACTTC
TRBJ2-3 many . TRBV19 CATRTGTDTQYF TGTGCCACTAGGACAGGCACAGATACGCAGTATTTT
TRBJ1-4 many . TRBV5-4 CASSLQGKNEKLFF TGTGCCAGCAGCTTACAGGGTAAAAATGAAAAACTGTTTTTT
TRBJ1-1 many . TRBV7-9 CASSLGGSVEAFF TGTGCCAGCAGCTTAGGGGGATCGGTGGAAGCTTTCTTT
TRBJ2-7 . . TRBV2 CATRRDTAYERYF TGTGCCACGCGACGGGACACAGCCTACGAGCGGTACTTC
TRBJ2-3 . TRBD1 TRBV7-6 CASSLEVSRGDTQYF TGTGCCAGCAGCTTAGAGGTTAGCAGGGGGGATACGCAGTATTTT
TRBJ1-5 . . TRBV19 CASSTQGGQPQHF TGTGCCAGTAGTACCCAGGGAGGTCAGCCCCAGCATTTT
TRBJ2-7 . TRBD1 TRBV25-1 CASTGQGANEQYF TGTGCCAGCACGGGACAGGGGGCCAACGAGCAGTACTTC